The present TCR beta chain was sequenced within a study of T cell repertoires in cytomegalovirus infection. Study as a whole: Public TCR beta signatures were indicative of both CMV infection and a matching HLA type.

Points from the study as a whole: Cumulative public TCR beta family frequency identified carriers of CMV plus the relevant HLA. HLA-C-restricted CMV-specific TCR beta clonotypes prevailed in the ex vivo response.

CDR1 is LGHNA, CDR2 YSLEER, per germline. CDR3 length: 15 amino acids. V was clipped by 1 base and J by 1 base, with 7 bases between them. Concerning this clonotype: The antigen is undetermined.

Each CDR3 protein gets one entry after TCRdb re-called the reads with MiXCR. The sample comprises about 830,000 distinct CDR3 sequences, 32% of which are singletons, and 9.5% to 15% rests with the top ten. This sequence was found in a human donor in good health (CMV status not recorded). Some clones in this sample may be carry-over from other donors' samples. Sample: cultured CD8+ T cells from PBMCs, taken from culture after CMV antigen stimulation. V is TRBV4-3 and J is TRBJ2-2; D gene ambiguous. CDR3 region: CASSQVPGNTGELFF. The DNA for the CDR3 is TGCGCCAGCAGCCAAGTTCCGGGGAACACCGGGGAGCTGTTTTTT.